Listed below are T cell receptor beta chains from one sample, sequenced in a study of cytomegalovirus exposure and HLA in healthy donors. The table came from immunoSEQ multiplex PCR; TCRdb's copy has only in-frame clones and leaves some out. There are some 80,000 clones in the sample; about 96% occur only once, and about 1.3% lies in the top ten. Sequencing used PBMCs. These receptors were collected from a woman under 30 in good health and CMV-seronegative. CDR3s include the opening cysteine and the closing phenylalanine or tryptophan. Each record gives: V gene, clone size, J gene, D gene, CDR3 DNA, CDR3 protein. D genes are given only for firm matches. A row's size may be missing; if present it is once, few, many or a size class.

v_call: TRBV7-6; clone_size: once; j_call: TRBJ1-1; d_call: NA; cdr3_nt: TGTGCCAGCAGCTTGGGGGCACTGAACACTGAAGCTTTCTTT; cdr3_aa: CASSLGALNTEAFF
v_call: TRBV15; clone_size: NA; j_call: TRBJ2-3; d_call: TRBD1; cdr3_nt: TGTGCCACCAGCAGAGATAAGCGGGACAGGGCTAGTGATACGCAGTATTTT; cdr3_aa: CATSRDKRDRASDTQYF
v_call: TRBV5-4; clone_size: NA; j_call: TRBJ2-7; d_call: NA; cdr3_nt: TGTGCCAGCAGCTTGCCCCAAGGAGCGGGTGGCGAGCAGTACTTC; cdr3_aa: CASSLPQGAGGEQYF
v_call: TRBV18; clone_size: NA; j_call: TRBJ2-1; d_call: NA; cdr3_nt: TGTGCCAGCTCGCCTTCAGGGGTAGGCGAGCAGTTCTTC; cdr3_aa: CASSPSGVGEQFF
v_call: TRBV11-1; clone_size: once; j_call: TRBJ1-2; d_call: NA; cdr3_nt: TGTGCCAGCAGCTTAAATGATAGGAGAAACGGCTATGGCTACACCTTC; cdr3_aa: CASSLNDRRNGYGYTF
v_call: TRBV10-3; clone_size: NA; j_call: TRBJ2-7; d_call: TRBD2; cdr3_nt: TGTGCCATCAGGCCGGGACTAGCGACCTACGAGCAGTACTTC; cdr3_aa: CAIRPGLATYEQYF
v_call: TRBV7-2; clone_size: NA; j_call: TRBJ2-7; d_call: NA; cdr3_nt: TGTGCCAGCAGCAGGACAGTTTCCTACGAGCAGTACTTC; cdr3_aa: CASSRTVSYEQYF
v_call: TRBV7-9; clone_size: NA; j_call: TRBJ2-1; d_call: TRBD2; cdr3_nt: TGTGCCAGCAGCGAAAGACTAGCGGGAGGGCGGTACAATGAGCAGTTCTTC; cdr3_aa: CASSERLAGGRYNEQFF
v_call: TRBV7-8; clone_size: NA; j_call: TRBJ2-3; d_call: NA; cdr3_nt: TGTGCCAGCAGCTCCTCTGGAGTAGATACGCAGTATTTT; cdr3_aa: CASSSSGVDTQYF
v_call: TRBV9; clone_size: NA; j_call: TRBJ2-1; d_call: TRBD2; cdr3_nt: TGTGCCAGCAGCATACCGAGCGGGGGGTCCTACAATGAGCAGTTCTTC; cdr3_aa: CASSIPSGGSYNEQFF
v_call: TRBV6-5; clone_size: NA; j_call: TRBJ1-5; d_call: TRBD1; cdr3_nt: TGTGCCAGCAGTGACGGGACAGACAATCAGCCCCAGCATTTT; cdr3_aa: CASSDGTDNQPQHF
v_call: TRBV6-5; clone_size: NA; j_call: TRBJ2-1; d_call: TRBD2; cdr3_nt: TGTGCCAGCACCCTAGCGGGCCCGGGGTACAATGAGCAGTTCTTC; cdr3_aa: CASTLAGPGYNEQFF
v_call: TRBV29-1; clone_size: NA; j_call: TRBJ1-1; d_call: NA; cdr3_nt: TGCAGCATATGGCAGTTGAACACTGAAGCTTTCTTT; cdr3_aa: CSIWQLNTEAFF
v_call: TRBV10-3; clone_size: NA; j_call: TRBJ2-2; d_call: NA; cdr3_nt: TGTGCCATCAGTGAGAGGTTAGCTGCGAACACCGGGGAGCTGTTTTTT; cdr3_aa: CAISERLAANTGELFF
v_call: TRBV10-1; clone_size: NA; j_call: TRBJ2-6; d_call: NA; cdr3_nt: TGCGCCAGCAGTGACCCAGGGGATGGGGCCAACGTCCTGACTTTC; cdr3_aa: CASSDPGDGANVLTF
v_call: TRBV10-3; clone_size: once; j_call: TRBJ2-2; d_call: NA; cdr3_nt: TGTGCCGTTACTGCGGGAAACACCGGGGAGCTGTTTTTT; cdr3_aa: CAVTAGNTGELFF
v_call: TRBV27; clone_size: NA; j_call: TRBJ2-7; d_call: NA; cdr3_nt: TGTGCCAGCAGTCCCCTCGTTCAGGGGTACGAGCAGTACTTC; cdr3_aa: CASSPLVQGYEQYF
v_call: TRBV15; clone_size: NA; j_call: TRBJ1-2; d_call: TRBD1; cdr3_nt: TGTGCCACCAGCAGGGGGTGGGACAGGGCTGGCTACACCTTC; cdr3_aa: CATSRGWDRAGYTF
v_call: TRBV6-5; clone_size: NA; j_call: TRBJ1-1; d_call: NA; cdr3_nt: TGTGCCAGCAGCTCTGTTTACACTGAAGCTTTCTTT; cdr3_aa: CASSSVYTEAFF
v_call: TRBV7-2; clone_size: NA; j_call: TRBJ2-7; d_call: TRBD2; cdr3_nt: TGTGCCAGCAGGCGGGACTATAACTCCTACGAGCAGTACTTC; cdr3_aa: CASRRDYNSYEQYF
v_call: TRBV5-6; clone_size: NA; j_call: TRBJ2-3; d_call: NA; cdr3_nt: TGTGCCAGCAGCTTGTCGGATACGCAGTATTTT; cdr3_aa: CASSLSDTQYF
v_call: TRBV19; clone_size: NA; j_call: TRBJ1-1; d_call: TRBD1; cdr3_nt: TGTGCCAGTAGCAGGGAACCCGGGACAGCAGCTTTCTTT; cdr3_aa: CASSREPGTAAFF
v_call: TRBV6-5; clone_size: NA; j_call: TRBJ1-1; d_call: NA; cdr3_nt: TGTACCGCGGGGGTATTTAACACTGAAGCTTTCTTT; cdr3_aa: CTAGVFNTEAFF
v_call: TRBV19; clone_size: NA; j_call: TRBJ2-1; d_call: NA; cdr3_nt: TGTGCCAGTAGTATAGACCTAAGAGGAGTCTACAATGAGCAGTTCTTC; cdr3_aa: CASSIDLRGVYNEQFF
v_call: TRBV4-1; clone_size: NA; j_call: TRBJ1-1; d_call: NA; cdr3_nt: TGCGCCAGCAGCCAAGATCGGGGGGTCCCTGAAGCTTTCTTT; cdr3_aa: CASSQDRGVPEAFF
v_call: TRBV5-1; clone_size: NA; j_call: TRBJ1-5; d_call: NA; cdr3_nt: TGCGCCAGCAGCTTGGCGGGGGGTGCTAATCAGCCCCAGCATTTT; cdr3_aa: CASSLAGGANQPQHF
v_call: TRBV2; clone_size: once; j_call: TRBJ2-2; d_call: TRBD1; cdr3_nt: TGTGCCAGCAGTCCGGGACAGGGTTTGTCGGGGGAGCTGTTTTTT; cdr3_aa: CASSPGQGLSGELFF
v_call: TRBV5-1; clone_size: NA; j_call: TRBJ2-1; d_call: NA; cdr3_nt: TGCGCCAGCAGCTTGCTCGGCGGCAATGAGCAGTTCTTC; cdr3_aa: CASSLLGGNEQFF
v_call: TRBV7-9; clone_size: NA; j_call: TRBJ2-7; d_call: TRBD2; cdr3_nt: TGTGCCAGCAGCTTTCGTGGGGCGGGAGGCTCCTACGAGCAGTACTTC; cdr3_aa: CASSFRGAGGSYEQYF
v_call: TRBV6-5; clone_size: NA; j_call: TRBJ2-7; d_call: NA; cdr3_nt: TGTGCCAGCAGTATACAGGGTCTCTACGAGCAGTACTTC; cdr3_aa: CASSIQGLYEQYF
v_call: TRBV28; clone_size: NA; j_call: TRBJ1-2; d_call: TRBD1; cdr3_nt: TGTGCCAGCAGTTTCCCGGGACAGAACTATGGCTACACCTTC; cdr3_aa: CASSFPGQNYGYTF
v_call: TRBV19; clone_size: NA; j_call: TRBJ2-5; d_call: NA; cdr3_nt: TGTGCCAGTAGCCGACTAGAACAAGAGACCCAGTACTTC; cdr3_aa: CASSRLEQETQYF
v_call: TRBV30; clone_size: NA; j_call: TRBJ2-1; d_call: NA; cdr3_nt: TGTGCCTGGAGTGTACTCGATGAGCAGTTCTTC; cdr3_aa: CAWSVLDEQFF
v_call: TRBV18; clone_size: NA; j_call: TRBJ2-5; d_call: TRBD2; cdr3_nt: TGTGCCAGCTCCCCGCCCCTTGGGGGGGGCCAAGAGACCCAGTACTTC; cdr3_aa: CASSPPLGGGQETQYF
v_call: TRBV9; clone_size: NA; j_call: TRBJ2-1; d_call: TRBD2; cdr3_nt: TGTGCCAGCACCCACACTAGCGGGAGCTTTAATGAGCAGTTCTTC; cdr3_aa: CASTHTSGSFNEQFF
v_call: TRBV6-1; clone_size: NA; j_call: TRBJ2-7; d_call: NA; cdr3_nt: TGTGCCAGCAGTGAACCAGGGCTCAGCTACGAGCAGTACTTC; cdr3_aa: CASSEPGLSYEQYF
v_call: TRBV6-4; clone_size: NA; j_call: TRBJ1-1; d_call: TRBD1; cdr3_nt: TGTGCCAGCAGCGAGGGACAGGGGGGGACTGAAGCTTTCTTT; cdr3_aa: CASSEGQGGTEAFF
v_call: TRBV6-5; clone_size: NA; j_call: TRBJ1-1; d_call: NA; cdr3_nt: TGTGCCAGCAGTCTTACAGGGAACACTGAAGCTTTCTTT; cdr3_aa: CASSLTGNTEAFF
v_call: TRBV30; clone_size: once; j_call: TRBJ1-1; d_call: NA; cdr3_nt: TGTGCCTGGAGTCGGGGTCGGCTACGTACGAACACTGAAGCTTTCTTT; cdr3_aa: CAWSRGRLRTNTEAFF
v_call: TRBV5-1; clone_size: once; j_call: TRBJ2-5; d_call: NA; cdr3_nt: TGCGCCAGCAGCTTGGTCCCCGGAGTTGAGACCCAGTACTTC; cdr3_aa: CASSLVPGVETQYF
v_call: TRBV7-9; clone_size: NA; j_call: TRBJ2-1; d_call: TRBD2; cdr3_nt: TGTGCCAGCAGCTTAGTGACTAGCGGGAGCTCCTACAATGAGCAGTTCTTC; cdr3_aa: CASSLVTSGSSYNEQFF
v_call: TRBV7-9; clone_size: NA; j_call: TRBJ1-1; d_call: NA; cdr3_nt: TGTGCCAGCAGCTTAGCTCCGGGCAGGGGCACTGAAGCTTTCTTT; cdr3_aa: CASSLAPGRGTEAFF
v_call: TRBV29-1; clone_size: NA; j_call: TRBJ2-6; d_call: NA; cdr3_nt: TGCAGCGTTGAAAAACAGGAAAGCTCTGGGGCCAACGTCCTGACTTTC; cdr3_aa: CSVEKQESSGANVLTF
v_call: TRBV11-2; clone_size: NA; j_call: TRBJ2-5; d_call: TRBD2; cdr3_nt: TGTGCCAGCAGCTTAGAGGCGGGAGTCCAGGAGACCCAGTACTTC; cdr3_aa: CASSLEAGVQETQYF
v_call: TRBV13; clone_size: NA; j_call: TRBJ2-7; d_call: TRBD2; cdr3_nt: TGTGCCAGCAGCCCCGCAGGACTAGCGGGAGGAGGGGAGCAGTACTTC; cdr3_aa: CASSPAGLAGGGEQYF
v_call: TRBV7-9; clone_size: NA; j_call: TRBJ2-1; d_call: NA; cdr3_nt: TGTGCCAGCAGACCATCTAGCGTCGCGGCCTACAATGAGCAGTTCTTC; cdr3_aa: CASRPSSVAAYNEQFF
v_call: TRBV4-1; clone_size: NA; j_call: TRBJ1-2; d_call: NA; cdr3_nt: TGCGCCAGCACGAAGGACGGGGGGGGCTATGGCTACACCTTC; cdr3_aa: CASTKDGGGYGYTF
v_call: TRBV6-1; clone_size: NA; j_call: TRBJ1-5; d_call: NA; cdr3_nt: TGTGCCAGCAGCTCCCCGGGGGTGGGTCGGTGGCCCCAGCATTTT; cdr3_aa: CASSSPGVGRWPQHF
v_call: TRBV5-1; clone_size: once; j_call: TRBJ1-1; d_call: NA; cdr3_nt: TGCGCCAGCACAGAGAACACTGAAGCTTTCTTT; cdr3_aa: CASTENTEAFF
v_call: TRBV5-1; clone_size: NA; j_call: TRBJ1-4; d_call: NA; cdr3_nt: TGCGCCAGCAGCTTGTTAGGCAGGGGAATGGGTTCAACTAATGAAAAACTGTTTTTT; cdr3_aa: CASSLLGRGMGSTNEKLFF
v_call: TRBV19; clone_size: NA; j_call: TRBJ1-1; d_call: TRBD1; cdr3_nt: TGTGCCAGTAATACAGGGGGGAACACTGAAGCTTTCTTT; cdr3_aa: CASNTGGNTEAFF
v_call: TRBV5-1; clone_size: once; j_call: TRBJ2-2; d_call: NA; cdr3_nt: TGCGCCAGCAGCTTGGGTGGACCAGGGGATGCCGGGGAGCTGTTTTTT; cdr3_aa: CASSLGGPGDAGELFF
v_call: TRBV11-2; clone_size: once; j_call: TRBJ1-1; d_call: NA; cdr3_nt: TGTGCCAGCAGCTTAGATACGGGCAGGGTAATAGCTTTCTTT; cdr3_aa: CASSLDTGRVIAFF